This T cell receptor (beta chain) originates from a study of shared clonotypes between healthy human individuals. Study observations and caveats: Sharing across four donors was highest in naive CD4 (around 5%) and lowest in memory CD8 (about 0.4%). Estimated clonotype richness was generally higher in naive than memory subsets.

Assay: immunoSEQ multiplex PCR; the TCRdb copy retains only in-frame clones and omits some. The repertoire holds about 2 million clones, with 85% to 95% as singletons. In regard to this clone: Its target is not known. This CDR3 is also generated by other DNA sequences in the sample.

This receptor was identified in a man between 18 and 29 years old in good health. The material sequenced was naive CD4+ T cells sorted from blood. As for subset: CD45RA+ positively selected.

The CDR3 sequence is CASSLAGTGTDTQYF. Here the CDR3 DNA reads TGTGCCAGCAGCTTGGCCGGGACAGGCACAGATACGCAGTATTTT. The rearrangement joins TRBV7-2 to TRBJ2-3; TRBD1 agrees at 7 bases. J gave up 1 base and V 3 bases, and 4 bases lay outside the gene matches. CDR3 length: 15 amino acids. Germline-derived CDR1 and CDR2 are SGHTA and FQGNSA.